A selection of T cell receptor beta chains follows, all from one sample in a study of blood T cells in healthy people across ages. TCRdb analysed the 5' RACE reads with MiXCR anew, one entry per CDR3 protein. The profile covers over a million distinct CDR3 sequences, with approximately 42% appearing a single time and 7.9% taken by the ten largest. Sequencing was carried out using blood. The receptors come from a woman aged 18-29 years in good health. The CDR3 runs from the conserved cysteine through the conserved F or W. A D gene is named only where the DNA matches it firmly. Clone size is given for some rows only: seen once, a few or many times, or a class if the clone is expanded.

abundance,v_gene,j_gene,d_gene,CDR3nt,CDR3aa
NA,TRBV20-1,TRBJ2-7,TRBD2,TGCAGTGCCGAGCACCTCAGACTAGCGGGAGGCCCCTACGAGCTGTACTTC,CSAEHLRLAGGPYELYF
few,TRBV7-9,TRBJ2-1,NA,TGTGCCAGCAGCTTACTACTAGGAGGCGCTGAGCAGTTCTTC,CASSLLLGGAEQFF
NA,TRBV6-5,TRBJ2-7,NA,TGTGCCAGCAGTTACTCGGAAGGGAGCTCCTACGAGCAGTACTTC,CASSYSEGSSYEQYF
NA,TRBV5-1,TRBJ1-1,NA,TGCGCCAGCAGCCCCGAACAGGGAGGCGAGACTGAAGCTTTCTTT,CASSPEQGGETEAFF
NA,TRBV27,TRBJ2-1,NA,TGTGCCAGCAGAAGACTGGCTCCTTCCTACAATGAGCAGTTCTTC,CASRRLAPSYNEQFF
few,TRBV29-1,TRBJ2-3,NA,TGCAGCGTTGATGCGGTTACTAGCACAGATACGCAGTATTTT,CSVDAVTSTDTQYF
NA,TRBV5-1,TRBJ2-7,TRBD2,TGCGCCAGCAGCTTGGGCTGGACTAGCGGGAGGACTGGCGAGCAGTACTTC,CASSLGWTSGRTGEQYF
NA,TRBV12-3/TRBV12-4,TRBJ2-7,NA,TGTGCCAGCAGACCCGGGCCTAGCTCCTACGAGCAGTACTTC,CASRPGPSSYEQYF
many,TRBV7-8,TRBJ2-2,NA,TGTGCCAGCAGCTTAGTGGCGGGAACCGGGGAGCTGTTTTTT,CASSLVAGTGELFF
NA,TRBV12-3/TRBV12-4,TRBJ1-1,NA,TGTGCCAGCAGTTCCCCGCAGGGGGCTTTCTTT,CASSSPQGAFF
NA,TRBV27,TRBJ1-5,NA,TGTGCCAGCAGTTTAGTTGATAATCAGCCCCAGCATTTT,CASSLVDNQPQHF
NA,TRBV6-1,TRBJ2-1,TRBD1,TGTGCCAGCAGTTTCGGGACAGGGAGCTACGAGCAGTTCTTC,CASSFGTGSYEQFF
many,TRBV5-1,TRBJ2-5,NA,TGCGCCAGCCGGAGAGAAACCCAAGAGACCCAGTACTTC,CASRRETQETQYF
NA,TRBV2,TRBJ2-7,NA,TGTGCCAGCAAGGAGAAATTCACCTACGAGCAGTACTTC,CASKEKFTYEQYF
NA,TRBV20-1,TRBJ2-7,NA,TGCAGTGCTGCCACCCGGGACTGGGGTGAGGGGCAGTACTTC,CSAATRDWGEGQYF
few,TRBV20-1,TRBJ2-5,NA,TGCAGTGCTAGGCCCGACCTTCAAACTCAAATCCGGGAGACCCAGTACTTC,CSARPDLQTQIRETQYF
few,TRBV3-1,TRBJ2-5,NA,TGTGCCAGCAGCCAAGCCCAGGGATTGGAGACCCAGTACTTC,CASSQAQGLETQYF
few,TRBV20-1,TRBJ1-2,NA,TGCAGTGCTAGAGATAACAGAGTCCACTATGGCTACACCTTC,CSARDNRVHYGYTF
NA,TRBV7-9,TRBJ1-1,NA,TGTGCCACCGAAGCGGGGCCCCGAGGTGAAGTTTTCTTT,CATEAGPRGEVFF
NA,TRBV7-2,TRBJ2-3,NA,TGTGCCAGCAGCTTGTATAGTGTCGGAATTGGCACAGATACGCAGTATTTT,CASSLYSVGIGTDTQYF
NA,TRBV7-9,TRBJ1-1,NA,TGTGCCAGCAGCGGGGACGGGGCGGAAGCTTTCTTT,CASSGDGAEAFF
few,TRBV7-9,TRBJ2-7,NA,TGTGCCAGCAGCTTAGCTGGGACAATAACCTACGAGCAGTACTTC,CASSLAGTITYEQYF
NA,TRBV5-1,TRBJ2-3,NA,TGCGCCAGCAGCTCCGGACAGACCGACACAGATACGCAGTATTTT,CASSSGQTDTDTQYF
NA,TRBV20-1,TRBJ2-1,TRBD1,TGCAGTGCTAGAGATGCAGGGACAGGTGGTAATGAGCAGTTCTTC,CSARDAGTGGNEQFF
NA,TRBV5-5,TRBJ2-1,TRBD2,TGTGCCAGCAGCTTAGGACTAGCATCCTACAATGAGCGGTTCTTC,CASSLGLASYNERFF
NA,TRBV12-3/TRBV12-4,TRBJ2-7,NA,TGTGCCAGCACCGTTATTAGCGGCTACGAGCAGTACTTC,CASTVISGYEQYF
NA,TRBV12-3/TRBV12-4,TRBJ2-5,NA,TGTGCCAGCAGCTCCGGGTCCAGGGGGACCCAGTACTTC,CASSSGSRGTQYF
NA,TRBV6-5,TRBJ2-1,TRBD2,TGTGCCAGCAGCCCGACCACTAGCGGGAATATTGGTGAGCAGTTCTTC,CASSPTTSGNIGEQFF
few,TRBV6-5,TRBJ2-3,TRBD2,TGTGCCAGCAGTTACTCCCCTGGGACTAGCGGGAGGGTGGAGGATACGCAGTATTTT,CASSYSPGTSGRVEDTQYF
NA,TRBV4-2,TRBJ1-5,NA,TGTGCCAGCAGCCAAGATGGGGGCGGCATTAGCAATCAGCCCCAGCATTTT,CASSQDGGGISNQPQHF
NA,TRBV6-5,TRBJ2-3,NA,TGTGCCAGCAGTTACATCGTACAGGGAAGGCGCACAGATACGCAGTATTTT,CASSYIVQGRRTDTQYF
NA,TRBV7-2,TRBJ2-1,NA,TGTGCCAGCAGCTTAGCGCACAGCAATGAGCAGTTCTTC,CASSLAHSNEQFF
few,TRBV20-1,TRBJ2-7,TRBD1,TGCAGTGCTGAGCCCCTGGACAGGGATCACGAGCAGTACTTC,CSAEPLDRDHEQYF